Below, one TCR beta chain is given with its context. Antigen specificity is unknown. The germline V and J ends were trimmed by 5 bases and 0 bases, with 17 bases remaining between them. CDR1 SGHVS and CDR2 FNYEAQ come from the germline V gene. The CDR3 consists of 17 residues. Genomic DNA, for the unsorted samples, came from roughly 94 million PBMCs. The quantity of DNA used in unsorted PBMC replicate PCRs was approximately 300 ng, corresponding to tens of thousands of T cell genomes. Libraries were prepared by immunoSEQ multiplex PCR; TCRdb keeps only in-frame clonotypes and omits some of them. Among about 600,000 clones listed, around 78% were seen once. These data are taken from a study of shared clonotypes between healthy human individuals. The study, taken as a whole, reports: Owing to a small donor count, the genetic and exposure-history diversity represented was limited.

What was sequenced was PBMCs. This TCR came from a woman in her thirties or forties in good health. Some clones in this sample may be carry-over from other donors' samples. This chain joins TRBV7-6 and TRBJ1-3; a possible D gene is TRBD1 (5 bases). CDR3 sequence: CASSRMLEGASGNTIYF. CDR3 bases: TGTGCCAGCAGCCGAATGTTGGAAGGGGCCTCTGGAAACACCATATATTTT.